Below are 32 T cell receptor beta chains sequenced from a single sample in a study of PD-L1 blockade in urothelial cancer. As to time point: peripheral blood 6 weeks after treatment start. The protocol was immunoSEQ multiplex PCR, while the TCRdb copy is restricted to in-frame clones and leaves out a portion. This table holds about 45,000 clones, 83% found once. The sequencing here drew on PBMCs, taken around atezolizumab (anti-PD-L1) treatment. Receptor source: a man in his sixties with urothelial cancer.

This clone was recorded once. CDR3 coding DNA: TGTGCCAGCAGCAGGACAGGGGGCCGCAATCAGCCCCAGCATTTT. It is translated as CASSRTGGRNQPQHF. V and J are TRBV7-9 and TRBJ1-5; 11 nucleotides match TRBD1. The CDR3 consists of 15 residues. J lost 2 bases, V lost 5 bases, and 2 bases had no gene match. Germline loops: CDR1 SEHNR, CDR2 FQNEAQ (reference sequence).

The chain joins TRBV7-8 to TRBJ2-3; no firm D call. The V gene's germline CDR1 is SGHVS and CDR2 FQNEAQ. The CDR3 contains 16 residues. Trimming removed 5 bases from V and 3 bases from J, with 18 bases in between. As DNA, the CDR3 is TGTGCCAGCAGCCCAACCCCCTCAGTCGGGACAGATACGCAGTATTTT. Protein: CASSPTPSVGTDTQYF. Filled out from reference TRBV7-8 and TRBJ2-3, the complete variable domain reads GAGVSQSPRYKVAKRGQDVALRCDPISGHVSLFWYQQALGQGPEFLTYFQNEAQLDKSGLPSDRFFAERPEGSVSTLKIQRTQQEDSAVYLCASSPTPSVGTDTQYFGPGTRLTVL.

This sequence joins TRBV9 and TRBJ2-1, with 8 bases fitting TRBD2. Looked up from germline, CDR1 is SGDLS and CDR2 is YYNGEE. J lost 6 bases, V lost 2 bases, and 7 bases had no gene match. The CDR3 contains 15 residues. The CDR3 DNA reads TGTGCCAGCAGCGTTAGCGGGGCAAGCGGCAATGAGCAGTTCTTC. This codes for CASSVSGASGNEQFF.

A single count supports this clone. The CDR3 sequence is CASRRDRGTNSPLHF. The CDR3 nucleotides are TGTGCCAGCAGGCGTGACAGGGGAACGAATTCACCCCTCCACTTT. V usage is TRBV28 and J usage is TRBJ1-6; 8 nucleotides align to TRBD1. V was pared by 6 bases and J by 7 bases, with 8 bases of the junction left unmatched. The germline V gene has CDR1 MDHEN and CDR2 SYDVKM. This CDR3 contains 15 residues. Full variable domain (remainder filled in from reference TRBV28 and TRBJ1-6): DVKVTQSSRYLVKRTGEKVFLECVQDMDHENMFWYRQDPGLGLRLIYFSYDVKMKEKGDIPEGYSVSREKKERFSLILESASTNQTSMYLCASRRDRGTNSPLHFGNGTRLTVT.

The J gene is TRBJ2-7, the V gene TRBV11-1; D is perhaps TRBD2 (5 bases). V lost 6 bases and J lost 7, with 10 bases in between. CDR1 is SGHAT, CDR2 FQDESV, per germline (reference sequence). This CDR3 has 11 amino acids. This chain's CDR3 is CASSHRGEQYF. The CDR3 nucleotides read TGTGCCAGCAGTCATCGCGGGGAGCAGTACTTC. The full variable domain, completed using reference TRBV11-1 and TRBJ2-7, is EAEVAQSPRYKITEKSQAVAFWCDPISGHATLYWYRQILGQGPELLVQFQDESVVDDSQLPKDRFSAERLKGVDSTLKIQPAELGDSAMYLCASSHRGEQYFGPGTRLTVT.

CDR3 in amino acids: CAWSVGTSGSTDTQYF. The CDR3 bases are TGTGCCTGGAGTGTAGGGACTAGCGGATCCACAGATACGCAGTATTTT. The chain couples TRBV30 to TRBJ2-3, with 11 bases aligning to TRBD2. This CDR3 spans 16 amino acids. V trimming: 0 bases; J trimming: 2 bases; junction bases outside the gene matches: 4. Germline CDR1 is GTSNPN and CDR2 is SVGIG (reference sequence).

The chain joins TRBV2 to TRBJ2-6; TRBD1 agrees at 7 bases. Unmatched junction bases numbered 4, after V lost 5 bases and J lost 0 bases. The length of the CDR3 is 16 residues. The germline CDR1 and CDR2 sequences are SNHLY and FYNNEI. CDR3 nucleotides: TGTGCCAGCAGTACAGGGGTAGTCTCTGGGGCCAACGTCCTGACTTTC. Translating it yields CASSTGVVSGANVLTF.

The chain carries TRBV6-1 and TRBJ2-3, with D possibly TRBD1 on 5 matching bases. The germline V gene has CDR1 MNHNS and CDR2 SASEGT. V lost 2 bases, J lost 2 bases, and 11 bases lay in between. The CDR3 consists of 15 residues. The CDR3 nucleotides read TGTGCCAGCAGTGAATGGGGTGGGGCCACAGATACGCAGTATTTT. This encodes CASSEWGGATDTQYF.

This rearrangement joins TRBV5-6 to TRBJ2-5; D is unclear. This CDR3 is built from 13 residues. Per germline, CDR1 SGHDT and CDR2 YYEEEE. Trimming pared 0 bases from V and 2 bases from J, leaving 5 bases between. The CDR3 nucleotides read TGTGCCAGCAGCTTGGGCCAGCAAGAGACCCAGTACTTC. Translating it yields CASSLGQQETQYF.

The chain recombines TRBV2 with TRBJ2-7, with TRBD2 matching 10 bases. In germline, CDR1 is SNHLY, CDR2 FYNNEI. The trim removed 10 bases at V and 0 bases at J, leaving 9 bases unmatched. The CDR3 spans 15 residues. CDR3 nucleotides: TGTGCCACCTCGCCTAGCGGGGGAAGCTCCTACGAGCAGTACTTC. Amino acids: CATSPSGGSSYEQYF.

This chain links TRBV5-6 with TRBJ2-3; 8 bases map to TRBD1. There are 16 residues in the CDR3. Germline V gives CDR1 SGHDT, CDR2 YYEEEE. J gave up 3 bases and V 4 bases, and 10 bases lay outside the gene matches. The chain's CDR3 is CASSARTGLQTDTQYF. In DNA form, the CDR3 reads TGTGCCAGCAGCGCCCGGACAGGGCTTCAAACAGATACGCAGTATTTT.

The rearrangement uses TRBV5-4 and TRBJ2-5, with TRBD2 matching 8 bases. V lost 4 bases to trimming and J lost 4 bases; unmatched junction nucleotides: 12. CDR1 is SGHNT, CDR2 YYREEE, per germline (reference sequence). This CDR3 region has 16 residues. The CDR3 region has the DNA TGTGCCAGCAGCGTGGGTAGCGGGGCCTCCAGAGAGACCCAGTACTTC. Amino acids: CASSVGSGASRETQYF.

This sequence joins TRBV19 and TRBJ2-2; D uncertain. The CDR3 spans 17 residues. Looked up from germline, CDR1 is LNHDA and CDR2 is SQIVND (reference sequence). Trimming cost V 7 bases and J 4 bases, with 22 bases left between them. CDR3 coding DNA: TGTGCCAGTACCCCCTCGGCCAGGTCATACTCCACCGGGGAGCTGTTTTTT. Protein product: CASTPSARSYSTGELFF.

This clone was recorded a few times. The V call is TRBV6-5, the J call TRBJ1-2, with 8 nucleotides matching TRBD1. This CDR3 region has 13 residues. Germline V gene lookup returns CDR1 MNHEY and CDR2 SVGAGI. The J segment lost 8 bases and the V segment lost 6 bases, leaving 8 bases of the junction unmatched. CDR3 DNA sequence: TGTGCCAGCAGCTACGGACAGGGAGGCGGCTACACCTTC. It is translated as CASSYGQGGGYTF.

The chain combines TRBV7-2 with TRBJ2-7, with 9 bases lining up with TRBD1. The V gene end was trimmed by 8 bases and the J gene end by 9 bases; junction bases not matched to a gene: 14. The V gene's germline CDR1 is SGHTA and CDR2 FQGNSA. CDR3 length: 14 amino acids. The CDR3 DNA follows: TGTGCCAGCTCAGCCGGGACAGGGTCCCCCCGGCAGTACTTC. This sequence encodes CASSAGTGSPRQYF.

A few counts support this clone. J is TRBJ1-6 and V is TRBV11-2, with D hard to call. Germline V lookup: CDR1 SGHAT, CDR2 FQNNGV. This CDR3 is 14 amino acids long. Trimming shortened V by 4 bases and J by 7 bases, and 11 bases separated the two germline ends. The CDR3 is CASSSLVDNSPLHF. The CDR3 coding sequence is TGTGCCAGCAGCTCGCTAGTCGACAATTCACCCCTCCACTTT.

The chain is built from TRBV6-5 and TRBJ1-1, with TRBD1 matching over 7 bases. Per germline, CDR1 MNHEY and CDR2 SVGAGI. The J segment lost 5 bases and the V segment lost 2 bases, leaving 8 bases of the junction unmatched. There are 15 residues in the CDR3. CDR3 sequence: CASSYGRQGRTEAFF. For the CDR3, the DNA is TGTGCCAGCAGTTACGGCCGACAGGGCAGGACTGAAGCTTTCTTT.

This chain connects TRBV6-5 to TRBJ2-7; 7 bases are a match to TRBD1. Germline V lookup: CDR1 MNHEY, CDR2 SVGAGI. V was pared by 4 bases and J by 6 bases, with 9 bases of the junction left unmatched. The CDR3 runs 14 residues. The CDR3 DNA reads TGTGCCAGCAGTTGGGGGAAGGGGGCGGCCGAGCAGTACTTC. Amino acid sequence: CASSWGKGAAEQYF.

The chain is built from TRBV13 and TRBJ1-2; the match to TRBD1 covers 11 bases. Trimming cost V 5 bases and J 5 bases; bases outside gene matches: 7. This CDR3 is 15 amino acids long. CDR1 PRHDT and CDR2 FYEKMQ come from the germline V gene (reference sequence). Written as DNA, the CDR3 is TGTGCCAGCAGCACAGGACAGGGGGCTTCGTATGGCTACACCTTC. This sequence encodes CASSTGQGASYGYTF. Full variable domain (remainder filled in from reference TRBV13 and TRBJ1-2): AAGVIQSPRHLIKEKRETATLKCYPIPRHDTVYWYQQGPGQDPQFLISFYEKMQSDKGSIPDRFSAQQFSDYHSELNMSSLELGDSALYFCASSTGQGASYGYTFGSGTRLTVV.

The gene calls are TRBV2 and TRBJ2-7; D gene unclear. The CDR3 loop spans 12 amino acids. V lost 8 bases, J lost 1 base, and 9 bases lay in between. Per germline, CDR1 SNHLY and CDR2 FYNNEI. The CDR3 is CASGWSSYEQYF. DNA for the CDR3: TGTGCCAGCGGCTGGTCGTCCTACGAGCAGTACTTC.

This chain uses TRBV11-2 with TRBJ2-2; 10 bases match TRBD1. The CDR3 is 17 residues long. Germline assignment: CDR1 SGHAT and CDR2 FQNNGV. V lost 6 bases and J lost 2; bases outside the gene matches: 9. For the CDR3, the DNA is TGTGCCAGCAGACCTATTAGGACAGGGGGAAACACCGGGGAGCTGTTTTTT. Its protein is CASRPIRTGGNTGELFF.

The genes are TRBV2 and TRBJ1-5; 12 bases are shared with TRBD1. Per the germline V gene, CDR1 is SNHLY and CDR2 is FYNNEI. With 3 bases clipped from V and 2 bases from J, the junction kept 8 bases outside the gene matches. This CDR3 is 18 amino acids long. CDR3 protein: CASSDHRDRGPGNQPQHF. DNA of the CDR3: TGTGCCAGCAGTGACCACCGGGACAGGGGGCCCGGCAATCAGCCCCAGCATTTT.

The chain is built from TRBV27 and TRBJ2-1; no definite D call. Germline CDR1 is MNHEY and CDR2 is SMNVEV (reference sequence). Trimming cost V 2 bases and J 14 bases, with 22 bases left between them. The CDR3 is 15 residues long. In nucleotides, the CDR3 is TGTGCCAGCAGTTTAGGTCCACCCAGGTCCGAACCTGAGTTCTTC. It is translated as CASSLGPPRSEPEFF.

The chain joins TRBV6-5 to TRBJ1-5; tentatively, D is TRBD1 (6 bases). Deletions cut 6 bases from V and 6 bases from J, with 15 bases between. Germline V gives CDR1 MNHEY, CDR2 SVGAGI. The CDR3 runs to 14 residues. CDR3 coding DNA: TGTGCCAGCAGAGCAGGGGATCGGACTCAGCCCCAGCATTTT. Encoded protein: CASRAGDRTQPQHF.

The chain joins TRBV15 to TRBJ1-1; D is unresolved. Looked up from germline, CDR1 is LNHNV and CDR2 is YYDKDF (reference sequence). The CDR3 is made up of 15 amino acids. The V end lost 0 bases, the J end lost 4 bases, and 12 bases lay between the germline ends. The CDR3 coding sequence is TGTGCCACCAGCAGAGATCGCGCGGGAAGCACTGAAGCTTTCTTT. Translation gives CATSRDRAGSTEAFF.

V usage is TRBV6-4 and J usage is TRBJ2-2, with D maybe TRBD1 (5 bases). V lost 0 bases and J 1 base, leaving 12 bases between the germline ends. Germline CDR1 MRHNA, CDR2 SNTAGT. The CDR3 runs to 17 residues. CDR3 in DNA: TGTGCCAGCAGTGACTCGAGCAGGCAGGGGAACACCGGGGAGCTGTTTTTT. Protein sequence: CASSDSSRQGNTGELFF.

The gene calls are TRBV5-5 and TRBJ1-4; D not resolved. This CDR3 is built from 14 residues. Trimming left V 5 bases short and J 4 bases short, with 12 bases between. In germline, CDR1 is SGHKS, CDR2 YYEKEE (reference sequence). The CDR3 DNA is TGTGCCAGCAGATTTGCAGTAAATAATGAAAAACTGTTTTTT. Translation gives CASRFAVNNEKLFF. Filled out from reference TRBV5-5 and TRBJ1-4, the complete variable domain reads DAGVTQSPTHLIKTRGQQVTLRCSPISGHKSVSWYQQVLGQGPQFIFQYYEKEERGRGNFPDRFSARQFPNYSSELNVNALLLGDSALYLCASRFAVNNEKLFFGSGTQLSVL.

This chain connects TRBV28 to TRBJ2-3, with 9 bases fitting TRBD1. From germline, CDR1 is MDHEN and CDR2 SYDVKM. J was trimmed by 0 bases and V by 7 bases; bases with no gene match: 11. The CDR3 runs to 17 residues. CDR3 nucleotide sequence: TGTGCCAGCATTCCCACTCCGGGACAGGGAAGCACAGATACGCAGTATTTT. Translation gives CASIPTPGQGSTDTQYF.

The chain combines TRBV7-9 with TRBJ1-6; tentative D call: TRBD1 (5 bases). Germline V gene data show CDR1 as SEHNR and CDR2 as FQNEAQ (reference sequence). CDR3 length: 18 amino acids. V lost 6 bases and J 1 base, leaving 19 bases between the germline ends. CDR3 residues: CASSQSEVGGSYNSPLHF. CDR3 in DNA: TGTGCCAGCAGTCAGTCCGAAGTCGGGGGATCCTATAATTCACCCCTCCACTTT.

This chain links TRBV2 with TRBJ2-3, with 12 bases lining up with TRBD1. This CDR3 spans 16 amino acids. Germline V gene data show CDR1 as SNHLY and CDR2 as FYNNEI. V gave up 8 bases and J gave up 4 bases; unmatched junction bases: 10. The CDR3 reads CASLVMGQGAPDTQYF. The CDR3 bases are TGTGCCAGCCTCGTGATGGGACAGGGGGCCCCAGATACGCAGTATTTT.

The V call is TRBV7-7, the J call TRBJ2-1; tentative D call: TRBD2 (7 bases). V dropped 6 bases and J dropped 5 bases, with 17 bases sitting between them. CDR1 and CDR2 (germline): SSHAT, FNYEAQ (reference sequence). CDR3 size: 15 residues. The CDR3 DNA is TGTGCCAGCAGTCGTAGACTAGCAGGGGACAATGAGCAGTTCTTC. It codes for CASSRRLAGDNEQFF.

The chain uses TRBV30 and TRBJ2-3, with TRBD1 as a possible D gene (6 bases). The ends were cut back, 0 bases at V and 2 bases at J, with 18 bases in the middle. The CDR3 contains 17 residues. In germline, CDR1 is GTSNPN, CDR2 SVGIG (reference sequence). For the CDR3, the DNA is TGTGCCTGGAGTGTATTTGGGGACACAAGATCCACAGATACGCAGTATTTT. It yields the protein CAWSVFGDTRSTDTQYF.